The source of this TCR beta chain is a study of cytomegalovirus exposure and HLA in healthy donors. As regards this clone: Its antigen is still unknown.

Study-wide results and caveats: Immune exposure information available was restricted to CMV serostatus. Diagnosis of cytomegalovirus status made by the classifier reportedly showed high specificity and sensitivity.

PCR amplification relied on 60 Vbeta primers (plus 13 Jbeta primers). This table comes from immunoSEQ multiplex PCR, and its TCRdb copy is limited to in-frame clones, with some not included. Among under 200,000 clones, approximately 80% were seen once, and the ten largest hold around 1.3%. The germline V gene has CDR1 MNHEY and CDR2 SVGAGI. This CDR3 comprises 13 residues. Trimming took off 5 bases at V and 7 bases at J, with 14 bases between the two ends. Source material: PBMCs. The chain couples TRBV6-5 to TRBJ1-2; a possible D gene is TRBD1 (5 bases). This clonotype was obtained from a woman aged 45 to 65 in good health and CMV-seronegative. CDR3: CASSGTGVSGYTF. The CDR3 nucleotides are TGTGCCAGCAGTGGCACAGGAGTCTCTGGCTACACCTTC.